These 2 T cell receptor beta chains share one sample of origin, sequenced in a study of T cell responses to AZD1222 COVID-19 vaccine. Using immunoSEQ multiplex PCR, the repertoire was profiled, and TCRdb retains in-frame clones only, with some absent. The sample includes around 130,000 clones, approximately 94% seen only once; the top ten take 6% to 7%. The sequencing here drew on peripheral blood, taken on day 0 of AZD1222 vaccination. The receptor set was obtained from an adult in good health.

The CDR3 nucleotides are TGTGCCAGCAAAACTAGCGGGAGTAGATACGAGCAGTACTTC. Encoded protein: CASKTSGSRYEQYF. This sequence joins TRBV28 and TRBJ2-7; TRBD2 agrees at 11 bases. This CDR3 has 14 residues. J gave up 4 bases and V 7 bases, and 6 bases lay outside the gene matches. Germline V gene lookup returns CDR1 MDHEN and CDR2 SYDVKM.

This clone is a singleton in its sample. The chain combines TRBV18 with TRBJ1-1, with D perhaps TRBD1 (6 bases). Germline V gene data show CDR1 as KGHSH and CDR2 as LQKENI. V gave up 2 bases and J gave up 1 base, with 23 bases separating them. The CDR3 consists of 19 residues. The CDR3 region is CASSPNLLQGRGPNTEAFF. CDR3 DNA sequence: TGTGCCAGCTCACCAAACCTCCTACAGGGCCGGGGCCCGAACACTGAAGCTTTCTTT.